This T cell receptor beta chain was sequenced in a study of OX40 agonist ivuxolimab in advanced cancers. Study-level background: Patients enrolled in dose escalation were diagnosed with hepatocellular carcinoma, melanoma, renal cell or head and neck cancer. Anti-PD-1, anti-PD-L1 or anti-CTLA-4 therapy given earlier was allowed, and roughly 40% had some. Regarding the study as a whole: CD4+ and CD8+ blood T cells expanded clonally by week 6 at 0.1 to 3.0 mg/kg. Expanded clones were, on average, more numerous among CD8+ T cells than CD4+.

CDR1 and CDR2 (germline): MNHEY, SMNVEV (reference sequence). The CDR3 has 13 residues. V lost 2 bases, J lost 4 bases, and 8 bases lay in between. Sequenced by immunoSEQ multiplex PCR; TCRdb stores in-frame clones only, minus some. The sample holds about 93,000 clones, approximately 90% seen once. Concerning this clone: Its antigen remains unidentified.

Sequencing used CD4+ or CD8+ T cells sorted from blood, obtained in a trial of the OX40 agonist ivuxolimab. The TCR sequence derives from an adult with an advanced solid tumor such as melanoma, head and neck, liver or kidney cancer. This sequence joins TRBV27 and TRBJ2-5; D might be TRBD2 (5 bases). CDR3 region: CASSLPGRETQYF. The CDR3 bases are TGTGCCAGCAGTTTACCGGGAAGAGAGACCCAGTACTTC.